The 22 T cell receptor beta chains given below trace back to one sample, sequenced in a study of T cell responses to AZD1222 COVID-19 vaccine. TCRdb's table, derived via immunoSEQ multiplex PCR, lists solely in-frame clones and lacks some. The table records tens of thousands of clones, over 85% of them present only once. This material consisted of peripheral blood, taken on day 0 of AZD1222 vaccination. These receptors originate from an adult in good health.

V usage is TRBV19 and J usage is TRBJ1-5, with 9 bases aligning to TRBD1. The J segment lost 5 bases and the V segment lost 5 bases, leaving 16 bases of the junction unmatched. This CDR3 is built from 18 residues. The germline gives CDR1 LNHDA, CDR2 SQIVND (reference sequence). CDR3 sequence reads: CASSSHPTGTGTDQPQHF. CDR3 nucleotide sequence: TGTGCCAGTAGTTCACACCCAACCGGGACAGGGACCGATCAGCCCCAGCATTTT.

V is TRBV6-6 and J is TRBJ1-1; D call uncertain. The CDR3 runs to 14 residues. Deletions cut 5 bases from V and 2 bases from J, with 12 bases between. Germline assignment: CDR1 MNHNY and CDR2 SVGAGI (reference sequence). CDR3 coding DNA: TGTGCCAGCAGTCTAACCGAGCGAAACACTGAAGCTTTCTTT. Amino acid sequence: CASSLTERNTEAFF.

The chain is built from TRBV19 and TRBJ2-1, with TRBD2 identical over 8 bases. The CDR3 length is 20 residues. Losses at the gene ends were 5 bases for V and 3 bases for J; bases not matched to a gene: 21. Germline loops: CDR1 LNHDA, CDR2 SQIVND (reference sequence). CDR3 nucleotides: TGTGCCAGTAGTGGGGCCGGGTTCAGTCCCGGGACTAGTTTCTACAATGAGCAGTTCTTC. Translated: CASSGAGFSPGTSFYNEQFF.

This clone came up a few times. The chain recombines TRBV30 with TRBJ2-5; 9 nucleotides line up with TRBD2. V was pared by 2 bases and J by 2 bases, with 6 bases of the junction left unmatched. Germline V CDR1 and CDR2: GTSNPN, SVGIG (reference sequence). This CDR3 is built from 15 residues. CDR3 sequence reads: CAWSRSGGRQETQYF. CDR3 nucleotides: TGTGCCTGGAGTCGGAGCGGGGGGCGTCAAGAGACCCAGTACTTC.

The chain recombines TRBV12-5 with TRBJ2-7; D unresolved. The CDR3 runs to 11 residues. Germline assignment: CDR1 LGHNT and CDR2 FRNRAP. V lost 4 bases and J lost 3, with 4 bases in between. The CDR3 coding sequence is TGTGCTAGTGGTTCGGACTACGAGCAGTACTTC. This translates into CASGSDYEQYF.

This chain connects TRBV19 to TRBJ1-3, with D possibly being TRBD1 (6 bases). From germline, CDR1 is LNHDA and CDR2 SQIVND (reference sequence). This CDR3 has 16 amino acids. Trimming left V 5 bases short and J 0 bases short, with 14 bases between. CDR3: CASSSSGVRSGNTIYF. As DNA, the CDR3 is TGTGCCAGTAGTTCTTCAGGGGTACGCTCTGGAAACACCATATATTTT.

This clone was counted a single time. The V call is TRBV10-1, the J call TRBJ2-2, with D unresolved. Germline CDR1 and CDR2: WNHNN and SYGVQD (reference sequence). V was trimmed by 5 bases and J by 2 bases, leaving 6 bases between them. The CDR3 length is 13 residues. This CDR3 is CASSFSNTGELFF. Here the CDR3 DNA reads TGCGCCAGCAGTTTCTCCAACACCGGGGAGCTGTTTTTT.

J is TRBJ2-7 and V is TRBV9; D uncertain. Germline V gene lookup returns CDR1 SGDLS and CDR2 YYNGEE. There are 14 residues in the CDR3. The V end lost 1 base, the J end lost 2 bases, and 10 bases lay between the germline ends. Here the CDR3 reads CASSVRSDPYEQYF. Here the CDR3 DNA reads TGTGCCAGCAGCGTACGGAGCGACCCCTACGAGCAGTACTTC.

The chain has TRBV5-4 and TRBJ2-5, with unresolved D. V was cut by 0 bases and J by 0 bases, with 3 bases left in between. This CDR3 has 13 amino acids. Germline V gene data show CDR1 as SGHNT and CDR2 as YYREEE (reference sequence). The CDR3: CASSLGYQETQYF. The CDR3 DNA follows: TGTGCCAGCAGCTTGGGTTACCAAGAGACCCAGTACTTC.

CDR3 sequence reads: CASSQEGAVYGYTF. The CDR3 nucleotides read TGTGCCAGCAGCCAAGAGGGGGCGGTCTATGGCTACACCTTC. The J gene is TRBJ1-2, the V gene TRBV7-2; 7 bases align to TRBD1. The ends lost 5 bases at V and 4 bases at J; junction bases unmatched: 7. This CDR3 region has 14 residues. Germline values: CDR1 SGHTA, CDR2 FQGNSA. The full variable domain, its missing parts supplied by reference TRBV7-2 and TRBJ1-2, is GAGVSQSPSNKVTEKGKDVELRCDPISGHTALYWYRQSLGQGLEFLIYFQGNSAPDKSGLPSDRFSAERTGGSVSTLTIQRTQQEDSAVYLCASSQEGAVYGYTFGSGTRLTVV.

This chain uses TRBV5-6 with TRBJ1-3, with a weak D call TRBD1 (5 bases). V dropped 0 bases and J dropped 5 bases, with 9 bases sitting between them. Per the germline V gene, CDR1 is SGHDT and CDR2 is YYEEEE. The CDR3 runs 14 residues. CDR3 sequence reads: CASSLAGRRNTIYF. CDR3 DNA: TGTGCCAGCAGCTTGGCGGGACGCCGAAACACCATATATTTT.

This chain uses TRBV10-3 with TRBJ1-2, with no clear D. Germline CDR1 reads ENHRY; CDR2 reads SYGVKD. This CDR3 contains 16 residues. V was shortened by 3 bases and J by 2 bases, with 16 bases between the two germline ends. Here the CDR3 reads CAISDPGATENYGYTF. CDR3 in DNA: TGTGCCATCAGTGACCCCGGTGCTACAGAGAACTATGGCTACACCTTC.

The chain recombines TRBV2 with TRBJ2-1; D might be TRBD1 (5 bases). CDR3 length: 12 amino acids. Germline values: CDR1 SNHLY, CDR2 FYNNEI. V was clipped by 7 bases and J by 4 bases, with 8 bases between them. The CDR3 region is CASTQEYNEQFF. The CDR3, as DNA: TGTGCCAGCACACAGGAATACAATGAGCAGTTCTTC. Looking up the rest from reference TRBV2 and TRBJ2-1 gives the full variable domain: EPEVTQTPSHQVTQMGQEVILRCVPISNHLYFYWYRQILGQKVEFLVSFYNNEISEKSEIFDDQFSVERPDGSNFTLKIRSTKLEDSAMYFCASTQEYNEQFFGPGTRLTVL.

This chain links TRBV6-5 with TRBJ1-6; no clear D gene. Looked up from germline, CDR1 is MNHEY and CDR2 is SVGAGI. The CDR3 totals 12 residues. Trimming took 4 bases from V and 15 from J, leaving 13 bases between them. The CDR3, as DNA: TGTGCCAGCAGTTCCCCCCACTTTGTCCTCCACTTT. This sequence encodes CASSSPHFVLHF.

In nucleotides, the CDR3 is TGTGCCAGCAGTGAAGGCTTGGGTCAGCCCCAGCATTTT. Translating gives CASSEGLGQPQHF. This chain uses TRBV2 with TRBJ1-5; D gene ambiguous. This CDR3 comprises 13 residues. Germline CDR1 SNHLY, CDR2 FYNNEI. Trimming removed 1 base from V and 6 bases from J, with 7 bases in between.

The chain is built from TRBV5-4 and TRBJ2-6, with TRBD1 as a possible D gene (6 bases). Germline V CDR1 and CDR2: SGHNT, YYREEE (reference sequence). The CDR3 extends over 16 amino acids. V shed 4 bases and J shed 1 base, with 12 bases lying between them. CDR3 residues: CASSDRQVSGANVLTF. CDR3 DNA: TGTGCCAGCAGCGACAGACAGGTTTCTGGGGCCAACGTCCTGACTTTC.

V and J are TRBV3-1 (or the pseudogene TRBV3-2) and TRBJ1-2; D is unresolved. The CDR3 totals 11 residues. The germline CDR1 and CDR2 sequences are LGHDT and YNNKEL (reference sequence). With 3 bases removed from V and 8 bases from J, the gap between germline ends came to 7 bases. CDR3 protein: CASSHPGGYTF. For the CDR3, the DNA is TGTGCCAGCAGCCACCCGGGAGGCTACACCTTC.

Here the CDR3 DNA reads TGTGCCAGCAGTGAAGGAGGGGAGGGTTGGAAGCCCCAGCATTTT. Translation: CASSEGGEGWKPQHF. The rearrangement joins TRBV6-1 to TRBJ1-5, with a tentative D call TRBD1 (5 bases). Germline-derived CDR1 and CDR2 are MNHNS and SASEGT. V was clipped by 1 base and J by 8 bases, with 15 bases between them. CDR3 length: 15 residues.

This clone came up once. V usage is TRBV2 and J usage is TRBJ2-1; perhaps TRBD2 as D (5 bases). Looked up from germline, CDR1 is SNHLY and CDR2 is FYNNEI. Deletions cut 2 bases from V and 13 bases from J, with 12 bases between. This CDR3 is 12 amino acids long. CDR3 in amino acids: CASSEMDSGQFF. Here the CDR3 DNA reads TGTGCCAGCAGTGAAATGGACTCTGGCCAGTTCTTC.

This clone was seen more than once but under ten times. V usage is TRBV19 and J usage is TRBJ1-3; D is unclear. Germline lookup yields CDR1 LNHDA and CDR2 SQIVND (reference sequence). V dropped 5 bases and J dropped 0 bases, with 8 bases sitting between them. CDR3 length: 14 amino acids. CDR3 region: CASSDRASGNTIYF. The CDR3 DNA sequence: TGTGCCAGTAGTGACCGGGCCTCTGGAAACACCATATATTTT.

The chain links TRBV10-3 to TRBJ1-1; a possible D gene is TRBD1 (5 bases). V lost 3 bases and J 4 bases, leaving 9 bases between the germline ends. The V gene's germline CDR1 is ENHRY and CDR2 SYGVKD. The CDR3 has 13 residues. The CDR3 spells CAISEFGGTEAFF. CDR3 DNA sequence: TGTGCCATCAGTGAATTCGGGGGCACTGAAGCTTTCTTT.

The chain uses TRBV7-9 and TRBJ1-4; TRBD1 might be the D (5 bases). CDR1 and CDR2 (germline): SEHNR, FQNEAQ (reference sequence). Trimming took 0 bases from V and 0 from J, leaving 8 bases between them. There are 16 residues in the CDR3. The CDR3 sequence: CASSLATGATNEKLFF. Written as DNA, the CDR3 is TGTGCCAGCAGCTTAGCAACAGGTGCAACTAATGAAAAACTGTTTTTT.